These 8 T cell receptor beta chains originate from one sample sequenced in a study of T cell changes during pregnancy in multiple sclerosis. The method was immunoSEQ multiplex PCR; TCRdb's version includes in-frame clones alone and lacks a portion of them. The data show roughly 48,000 clones, with approximately 85% seen just once and 1% to 1.5% held by the top ten. Sample: CD4+ T cells from peripheral blood mononuclear cells, taken in the second trimester of pregnancy. The receptors shown here come from a female donor with multiple sclerosis, enrolled in a pregnancy study.

The chain is built from TRBV5-4 and TRBJ2-5; D might be TRBD1 (6 bases). The V and J ends lost 3 bases and 2 bases respectively, with 11 bases between them. This CDR3 is 14 amino acids long. CDR1 and CDR2 (germline): SGHNT, YYREEE (reference sequence). The CDR3, as DNA: TGTGCCAGCAGCTGGAACCAGGGGCAAGAGACCCAGTACTTC. It encodes CASSWNQGQETQYF.

This chain uses TRBV5-1 with TRBJ2-1; D might be TRBD1 (5 bases). V lost 0 bases to trimming and J lost 5 bases, with 9 bases between them. Germline V CDR1 and CDR2: SGHRS, YFSETQ. There are 14 residues in the CDR3. The DNA of the CDR3 is TGCGCCAGCAGCTTGGGGGGCCGGGACAATGAGCAGTTCTTC. This sequence encodes CASSLGGRDNEQFF.

The chain has TRBV27 and TRBJ1-5, with D hard to call. Germline V gene data show CDR1 as MNHEY and CDR2 as SMNVEV (reference sequence). The CDR3 loop spans 15 amino acids. V shed 3 bases and J shed 0 bases, with 9 bases lying between them. The DNA for the CDR3 is TGTGCCAGCAGTTTTCAGATGAATAGCAATCAGCCCCAGCATTTT. It is translated as CASSFQMNSNQPQHF.

This clone has a single count. The gene calls are TRBV28 and TRBJ2-2; 7 bases map to TRBD1. This CDR3 comprises 16 residues. Looked up from germline, CDR1 is MDHEN and CDR2 is SYDVKM. Trimming removed 1 base from V and 2 bases from J; junction bases left unmatched: 4. In DNA, the CDR3 is TGTGCCAGCAGTTTATATAGGGGGCTAAACACCGGGGAGCTGTTTTTT. Amino acids: CASSLYRGLNTGELFF.

The chain uses TRBV28 and TRBJ1-4; TRBD1 aligns across 10 bases. This CDR3 comprises 15 residues. CDR1 is MDHEN, CDR2 SYDVKM, per germline. V lost 5 bases, J lost 7 bases, and 7 bases stayed unmatched. The CDR3 region has the DNA TGTGCCAGCAGTGGACCGACAGGGGGCTCTGAAAAACTGTTTTTT. Residues: CASSGPTGGSEKLFF. Combining the CDR3 with reference TRBV28 and TRBJ1-4 gives the whole variable domain DVKVTQSSRYLVKRTGEKVFLECVQDMDHENMFWYRQDPGLGLRLIYFSYDVKMKEKGDIPEGYSVSREKKERFSLILESASTNQTSMYLCASSGPTGGSEKLFFGSGTQLSVL.

This clone was counted a single time. J is TRBJ2-3 and V is TRBV6-1, with 7 bases identical to TRBD2. V lost 7 bases and J lost 2; bases outside the gene matches: 6. Germline values: CDR1 MNHNS, CDR2 SASEGT. The CDR3 sequence is 14 residues long. CDR3 residues: CASNPAGITDTQYF. CDR3 coding DNA: TGTGCCAGCAATCCAGCGGGGATCACAGATACGCAGTATTTT.

The chain couples TRBV19 to TRBJ1-1; 8 bases are a match to TRBD1. Germline V gene data show CDR1 as LNHDA and CDR2 as SQIVND (reference sequence). Trimming at V came to 3 bases and at J to 8 bases, leaving 8 bases not matched to a gene. The CDR3 spans 14 residues. CDR3 sequence (DNA): TGTGCCAGTAGTATGGGTCAGGGGGCCTCCGAAGCTTTCTTT. This encodes CASSMGQGASEAFF.

In the case of this clone: This same CDR3 is encoded by further DNA sequences in the sample. The DNA for the CDR3 is TGTGCCAGCAGGGGGGGTAGCAATCAGCCCCAGCATTTT. It codes for CASRGGSNQPQHF. The chain uses TRBV28 and TRBJ1-5; a possible D gene is TRBD1 (5 bases). The CDR3 runs to 13 residues. CDR1 MDHEN and CDR2 SYDVKM come from the germline V gene. Trimming took 6 bases from V and 0 from J, leaving 6 bases between them.